These 22 T cell receptor beta chains were all obtained from the same sample, sequenced in a study of regulatory T cells in long-lasting Graves disease. Library construction for TCR beta used iRepertoire HTBI primers and Arm-PCR of CDR3 regions. TCRdb reprocessed the multiplex PCR reads with MiXCR, giving one entry per CDR3 protein. The table lists over 650,000 distinct CDR3 sequences, around 32% of them singletons. This sample's time point: persistent/refractory GD, antithyroid drugs over 5 years with positive TRAb. PBMC RNA served as the TCR library source. Material: peripheral blood mononuclear cells (PBMCs), obtained when the disease was refractory, from a patient treated with antithyroid drugs. All receptors derive from a female donor with Graves disease.

Many counts were recorded for this clonotype. The chain uses TRBV13 and TRBJ2-7; 9 bases are shared with TRBD1. The germline gives CDR1 PRHDT, CDR2 FYEKMQ (reference sequence). The CDR3 is made up of 14 amino acids. V trimming: 1 base; J trimming: 6 bases; junction bases outside the gene matches: 4. This CDR3 is CASSLVGTGSEQYF. CDR3 nucleotides: TGTGCCAGCAGCTTAGTCGGGACAGGGAGCGAGCAGTACTTC.

At least ten counts were recorded for this clonotype. The CDR3 spells CASSVLTSGQETQYF. Written as DNA, the CDR3 is TGTGCCAGCAGTGTACTTACTAGCGGCCAAGAGACCCAGTACTTC. This rearrangement joins TRBV6-1 to TRBJ2-5; TRBD2 aligns across 8 bases. The trim removed 4 bases at V and 1 base at J, leaving 5 bases unmatched. Germline V gene data show CDR1 as MNHNS and CDR2 as SASEGT. This CDR3 has 15 amino acids.

The chain couples TRBV9 to TRBJ2-7; 8 bases agree with TRBD2. Trimming took 0 bases from V and 5 from J; bases not matched to a gene: 4. This CDR3 is 14 amino acids long. Germline CDR1 reads SGDLS; CDR2 reads YYNGEE. As DNA, the CDR3 is TGTGCCAGCAGCGTAGTCAGCGGGAGTAACGAGCAGTACTTC. Translated: CASSVVSGSNEQYF.

The chain has TRBV10-3 and TRBJ2-7; TRBD2 agrees at 12 bases. V gave up 6 bases and J gave up 6 bases; unmatched junction bases: 12. There are 16 residues in the CDR3. CDR1 is ENHRY and CDR2 is SYGVKD in the germline V gene. The CDR3 region has the DNA TGTGCCATCAGCCGGATAGATCTAGCGGGAGGGAGCGAGCAGTACTTC. As protein: CAISRIDLAGGSEQYF.

This clonotype was counted a few times. The chain uses TRBV15 and TRBJ1-4; 12 bases line up with TRBD1. Germline lookup yields CDR1 LNHNV and CDR2 YYDKDF (reference sequence). The CDR3 is 18 residues long. J lost 7 bases, V lost 3 bases, and 12 bases had no gene match. The chain's CDR3 is CATSRDGGQGARSEKLFF. The CDR3 DNA sequence: TGTGCCACCAGCAGGGATGGGGGACAGGGGGCCCGAAGTGAAAAACTGTTTTTT. Variable domain in full (rest from reference TRBV15 and TRBJ1-4): DAMVIQNPRYQVTQFGKPVTLSCSQTLNHNVMYWYQQKSSQAPKLLFHYYDKDFNNEADTPDNFQSRRPNTSFCFLDIRSPGLGDTAMYLCATSRDGGQGARSEKLFFGSGTQLSVL.

This clonotype was seen only once. The chain recombines TRBV11-2 with TRBJ2-3; D possibly corresponds to TRBD2 (7 bases). Germline V lookup: CDR1 SGHAT, CDR2 FQNNGV. V was pared by 1 base and J by 11 bases, with 16 bases between. The CDR3 sequence is 14 residues long. CDR3 sequence: CASSLAMAGAGQYF. The DNA of the CDR3 is TGTGCCAGCAGCTTAGCAATGGCGGGGGCAGGGCAGTATTTT.

With respect to this clonotype: Likely a read error: the CDR3 ends without its conserved phenylalanine or tryptophan. This sequence joins TRBV20-1 and TRBJ1-2; 9 bases fit TRBD1. Germline V gives CDR1 DFQATT, CDR2 SNEGSKA (reference sequence). J lost 5 bases, V lost 6 bases, and 4 bases had no gene match. This CDR3 has 12 amino acids. The CDR3: CSATDRGYGYTS. The CDR3 nucleotides read TGCAGTGCAACGGACAGGGGATATGGCTACACCTCC.

The chain carries TRBV29-1 and TRBJ1-5; a possible D gene is TRBD1 (5 bases). The V end was cut by 0 bases, the J end by 4 bases, with 10 bases between. In germline, CDR1 is SQVTM, CDR2 ANQGSEA. The CDR3 has 14 residues. The CDR3 region is CSVEDREGNQPQHF. CDR3 nucleotide sequence: TGCAGCGTTGAAGATCGGGAGGGGAATCAGCCCCAGCATTTT.

The V and J genes are TRBV27 and TRBJ2-7; D might be TRBD1 or TRBD2, each matching 5 bases. V was pared by 6 bases and J by 3 bases, with 12 bases between. The CDR3 consists of 13 residues. Germline V gives CDR1 MNHEY, CDR2 SMNVEV (reference sequence). The CDR3 nucleotides are TGTGCCAGCAGGAACCTTGGGGGCTACGAGCAGTACTTC. This encodes CASRNLGGYEQYF.

The chain combines TRBV20-1 with TRBJ2-7; 8 nucleotides align to TRBD2. In germline, CDR1 is DFQATT, CDR2 SNEGSKA (reference sequence). Trimming removed 3 bases from V and 6 bases from J; junction bases left unmatched: 10. CDR3 length: 14 amino acids. The CDR3 nucleotides are TGCAGTGCTAGGCCCGGGAGGGCCTTTAGCGAGCAGTACTTC. Its translation: CSARPGRAFSEQYF.

V and J are TRBV5-1 and TRBJ1-2, with a possible D match to TRBD1 (5 bases). The V gene lost 3 bases and the J gene lost 8 bases, with 14 bases spanning the gap. The length of the CDR3 is 13 residues. Germline V lookup: CDR1 SGHRS, CDR2 YFSETQ. In DNA, the CDR3 is TGCGCCAGCAGCTGGGGGTCTCCTGGAGGCTACACCTTC. Residues: CASSWGSPGGYTF.

This sequence joins TRBV12-3 or TRBV12-4 and TRBJ1-1, with a possible D match to TRBD1 (5 bases). V was shortened by 2 bases and J by 3 bases, with 10 bases between the two germline ends. The CDR3 is made up of 14 amino acids. This CDR3 is CASSLRGADTEAFF. The CDR3 DNA sequence: TGTGCCAGCAGTTTAAGAGGGGCAGACACTGAAGCTTTCTTT.

This clonotype was detected a few times. A read error may explain this, as a much larger clone is one base away. The CDR3 region has the DNA TGTGCCAGCGGGACAGACGCCTACGAGCAGTACTTC. Amino acid sequence: CASGTDAYEQYF. This rearrangement joins TRBV27 to TRBJ2-7; TRBD1 matches 7 bases. The V segment lost 8 bases and the J segment 2 bases; nucleotides outside the gene matches: 3. The CDR3 totals 12 residues. Germline V gene sequence: CDR1 MNHEY, CDR2 SMNVEV (reference sequence).

The table lists this clonotype with a few counts. The V call is TRBV20-1, the J call TRBJ1-1; D call uncertain. CDR1 DFQATT and CDR2 SNEGSKA come from the germline V gene (reference sequence). CDR3 length: 14 residues. V lost 5 bases, J lost 1 base, and 14 bases lay in between. CDR3 coding DNA: TGCAGTGCTCCTAACACATGGAAGAACACTGAAGCTTTCTTT. Encoded protein: CSAPNTWKNTEAFF.

This clonotype appeared a few times. This chain links TRBV10-3 with TRBJ2-5, with TRBD1 identical over 11 bases. The CDR3 is 14 amino acids. V dropped 10 bases and J dropped 4; count of bases not matched to a gene: 8. Germline CDR1 ENHRY, CDR2 SYGVKD. The CDR3 nucleotides read TGTGCCACCAAACGGACAGGGGGCGGAGAGACCCAGTACTTC. It translates to CATKRTGGGETQYF.

This clonotype has a count of ten or more. The chain recombines TRBV12-3 or TRBV12-4 with TRBJ2-7; D perhaps matches TRBD1 (6 bases). V lost 5 bases to trimming and J lost 2 bases, with 13 bases between them. The CDR3 runs 14 residues. Here the CDR3 DNA reads TGTGCCAGCAGTCCCCAGGGGTCTGCCTACGAGCAGTACTTC. It encodes CASSPQGSAYEQYF.

This clonotype has more than one count but fewer than ten. The V gene is TRBV27, the J gene TRBJ1-4, with 7 bases fitting TRBD1. Germline V lookup: CDR1 MNHEY, CDR2 SMNVEV (reference sequence). The CDR3 consists of 16 residues. Germline trimming cut 3 bases from V and 2 bases from J; bases unmatched to any gene: 6. The CDR3 nucleotides are TGTGCCAGCAGTTTGGGGACAGCTTATACTAATGAAAAACTGTTTTTT. Its translation: CASSLGTAYTNEKLFF.

This clonotype was counted only a few times. The CDR3: CASRLNRTGGDEKLFF. CDR3 nucleotides: TGTGCCAGCAGGCTTAATAGGACAGGGGGCGATGAAAAACTGTTTTTT. The V gene is TRBV7-3, the J gene TRBJ1-4; 11 nucleotides agree with TRBD1. V was clipped by 6 bases and J by 6 bases; unmatched bases: 9. The CDR3 spans 16 residues. The germline CDR1 and CDR2 sequences are SGHTA and FQGTGA.

The CDR3 sequence: CASSLDSLGTAKETQYF. In DNA form, the CDR3 reads TGTGCCAGCAGCTTAGACAGTTTGGGGACAGCGAAAGAGACCCAGTACTTC. The chain has TRBV7-2 and TRBJ2-5, with 7 bases matching TRBD1. Trimming removed 1 base from V and 3 bases from J; junction bases left unmatched: 11. CDR3 length equals 17 residues. CDR1 is SGHTA and CDR2 is FQGNSA in the germline V gene.

The chain has TRBV7-6 and TRBJ2-5, with TRBD1 as a possible D gene (5 bases). The germline V gene has CDR1 SGHVS and CDR2 FNYEAQ. The V gene lost 5 bases and the J gene lost 5 bases, with 15 bases spanning the gap. The CDR3 covers 14 residues. The CDR3 loop is CASSKSRAEETQYF. CDR3 nucleotides: TGTGCCAGCAGCAAATCCAGGGCTGAGGAGACCCAGTACTTC.

The V gene is TRBV12-3 or TRBV12-4, the J gene TRBJ1-1; TRBD1 matches at 8 bases. V was pared by 6 bases and J by 11 bases, with 5 bases of the junction left unmatched. The CDR3 length is 11 residues. CDR3 DNA: TGTGCCAGCAGGACAGGGGTATCGGCTTTCTTT. Translated, it gives CASRTGVSAFF.

This clonotype was observed at least ten times. V gene TRBV29-1 combines with J gene TRBJ2-7; 11 nucleotides align to TRBD2. The CDR3 spans 13 residues. The junction had 4 bases not matched to a gene; V was cut back by 4 bases and J by 5 bases. Germline CDR1 SQVTM, CDR2 ANQGSEA. CDR3 bases: TGCAGCGTTGGGACTAGCGGGTTTAACGAGCAGTACTTC. This sequence encodes CSVGTSGFNEQYF.